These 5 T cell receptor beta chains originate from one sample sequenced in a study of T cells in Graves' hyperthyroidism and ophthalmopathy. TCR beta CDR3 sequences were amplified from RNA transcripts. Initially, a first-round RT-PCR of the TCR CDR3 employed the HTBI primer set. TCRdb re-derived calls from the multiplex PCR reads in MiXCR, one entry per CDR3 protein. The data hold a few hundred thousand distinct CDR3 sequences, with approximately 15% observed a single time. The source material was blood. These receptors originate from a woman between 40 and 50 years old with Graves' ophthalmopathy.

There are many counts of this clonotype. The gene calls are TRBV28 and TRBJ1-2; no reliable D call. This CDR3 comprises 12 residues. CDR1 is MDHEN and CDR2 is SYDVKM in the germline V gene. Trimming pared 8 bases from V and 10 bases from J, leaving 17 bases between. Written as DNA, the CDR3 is TGTGCCAGCGGCATCGGTGGCGTTGACTACACCTTC. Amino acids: CASGIGGVDYTF.

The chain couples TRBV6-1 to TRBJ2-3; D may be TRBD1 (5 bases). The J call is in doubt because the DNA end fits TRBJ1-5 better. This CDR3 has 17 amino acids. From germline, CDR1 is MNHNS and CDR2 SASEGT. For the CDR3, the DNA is TGTGCCAGCACCCCAGTCGGGACTAGCGGGAGCGGGGATACGCAGCATTTT. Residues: CASTPVGTSGSGDTQHF.

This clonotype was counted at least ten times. This CDR3 is CASSPLGQGADEQYF. In DNA form, the CDR3 reads TGTGCCAGCAGCCCCCTGGGACAGGGGGCTGACGAGCAGTACTTC. The chain is built from TRBV28 and TRBJ2-7, with 12 bases aligning to TRBD1. CDR1 is MDHEN and CDR2 is SYDVKM in the germline V gene. V shed 6 bases and J 5 bases; nucleotides not matched to a gene: 8. This CDR3 region has 15 residues.

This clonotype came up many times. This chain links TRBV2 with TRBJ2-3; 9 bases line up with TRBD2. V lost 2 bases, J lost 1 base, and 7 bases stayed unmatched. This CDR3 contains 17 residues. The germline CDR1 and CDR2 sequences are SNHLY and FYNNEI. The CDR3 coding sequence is TGTGCCAGCAGTGAAATGGCGGGAGGGCCGGGCACAGATACGCAGTATTTT. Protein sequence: CASSEMAGGPGTDTQYF.

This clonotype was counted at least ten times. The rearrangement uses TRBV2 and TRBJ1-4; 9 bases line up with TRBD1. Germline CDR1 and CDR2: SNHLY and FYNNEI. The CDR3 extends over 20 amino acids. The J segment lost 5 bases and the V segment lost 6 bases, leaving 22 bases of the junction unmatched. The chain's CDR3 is CASRPGTGRATPEINEKLFF. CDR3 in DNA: TGTGCCAGCAGGCCCGGGACAGGGCGGGCGACGCCTGAGATCAATGAAAAACTGTTTTTT.